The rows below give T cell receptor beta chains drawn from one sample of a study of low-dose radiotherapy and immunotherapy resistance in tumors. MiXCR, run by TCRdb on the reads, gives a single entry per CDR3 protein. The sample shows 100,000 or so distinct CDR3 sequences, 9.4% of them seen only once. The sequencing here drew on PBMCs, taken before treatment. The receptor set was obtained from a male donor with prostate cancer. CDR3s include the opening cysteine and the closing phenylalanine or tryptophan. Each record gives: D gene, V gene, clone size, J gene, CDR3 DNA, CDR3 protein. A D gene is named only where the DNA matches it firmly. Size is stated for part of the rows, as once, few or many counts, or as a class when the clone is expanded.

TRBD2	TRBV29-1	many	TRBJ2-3	TGCAGCGAGAGGGTTGGACTAGCCGTTCTTAGCACAGATACGCAGTATTTT	CSERVGLAVLSTDTQYF
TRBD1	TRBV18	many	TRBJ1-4	TGTGCCAGCTCACCTCAGCCGGGACAGCGTCCGCAGAGGGAAAAACTGTTTTTT	CASSPQPGQRPQREKLFF
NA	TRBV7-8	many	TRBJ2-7	TGTGCCAGCAGCTTAGCGCTCCCGGCCTCCTACGAGCAGTACTTC	CASSLALPASYEQYF
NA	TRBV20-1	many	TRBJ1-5	TGCAGTGCTAGAGATGGGTCGGGAAATCAGCCCCAGCATTTT	CSARDGSGNQPQHF
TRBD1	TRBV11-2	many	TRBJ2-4	TGTGCCAGCAGCGCTCAGGGACAGAGTCAGTACTTC	CASSAQGQSQYF
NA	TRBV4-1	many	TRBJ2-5	TGCGCCAGCAGCCAAGACCCCCGTTTCAGTGAGACCCAGTACTTC	CASSQDPRFSETQYF
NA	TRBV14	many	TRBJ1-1	TGTGCCAGCAGCCAAGGTCTGGGGGCTTTCTTT	CASSQGLGAFF
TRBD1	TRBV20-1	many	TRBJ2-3	TGCAGTGCTAGACCACCTGCCGGGACAGGGCCAGATACGCAGTATTTT	CSARPPAGTGPDTQYF
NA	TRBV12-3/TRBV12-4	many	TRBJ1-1	TGTGCCAGCCTGTCCCGGGGAATGAACACTGAAGCTTTCTTT	CASLSRGMNTEAFF
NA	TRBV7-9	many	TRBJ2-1	TGTGCCAGCAGCTTAACTGGAGGGAGCGATGAGCAGTTCTTC	CASSLTGGSDEQFF
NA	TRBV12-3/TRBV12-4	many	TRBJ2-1	TGTGCCAGCAGTGGAGGCGGGACTGGCTCCTACAATGAGCAGTTCTTC	CASSGGGTGSYNEQFF
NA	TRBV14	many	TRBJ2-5	TGTGCCAGCAGCCAGTATTACCAAGAGACCCAGTACTTC	CASSQYYQETQYF
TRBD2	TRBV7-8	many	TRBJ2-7	TGTGCCAGTATGGGTAGCGGGAGCTCAATTTCCAACGAGCAGTACTTC	CASMGSGSSISNEQYF
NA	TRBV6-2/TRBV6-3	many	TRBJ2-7	TGTGCCAGCAGTTACTCGGCGCTGGGAGAGCAGTACTTC	CASSYSALGEQYF
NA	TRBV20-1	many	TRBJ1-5	TGCAGTGCCGCCACCCCGGGGCCCGCTGGGCAGCCCCAGCATTTT	CSAATPGPAGQPQHF
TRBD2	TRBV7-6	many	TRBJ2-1	TGTGCCAGCAGCTTAGGACTAGCGGGTGGCGATGAGCAGTTCTTC	CASSLGLAGGDEQFF
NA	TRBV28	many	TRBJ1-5	TGTGCCAGCAGTTTAGGAGTCTTACGTAATAGCAATCAGCCCCAGCATTTT	CASSLGVLRNSNQPQHF
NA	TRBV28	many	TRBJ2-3	TGTGCCAGCTCCGGCAGCACAGATACGCAGTATTTT	CASSGSTDTQYF
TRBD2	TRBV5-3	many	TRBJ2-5	TGTGCCAGAAGCTTCCTCAACCGATTTAGCGGGAGGGCCCGAGAGACCCAGTACTTC	CARSFLNRFSGRARETQYF
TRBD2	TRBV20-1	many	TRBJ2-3	TGCAGTGCTACGGGACTAGCGGGACCGGGTGATACGCAGTATTTT	CSATGLAGPGDTQYF
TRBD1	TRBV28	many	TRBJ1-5	TGTGCCAGCAGAAGTACCGGGACAGGTCACAATCAGCCCCAGCATTTT	CASRSTGTGHNQPQHF
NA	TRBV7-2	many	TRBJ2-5	TGTGCCAGCAGCCCCCGTGGTTTTGCTGAGACCCAGTACTTC	CASSPRGFAETQYF
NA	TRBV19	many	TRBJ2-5	TGTGCCAGTAGTATAAATGGGGAGACCCAGTACTTC	CASSINGETQYF
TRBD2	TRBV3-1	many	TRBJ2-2	TGTGCCAGCAGCCAAGAAGGACTAGCCGGCACCGGGGAGCTGTTTTTT	CASSQEGLAGTGELFF
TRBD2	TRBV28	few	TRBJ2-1	TGTGCCAGCCGAGGCGCACTAGCGAGGAATGAGCAGTTCTTC	CASRGALARNEQFF
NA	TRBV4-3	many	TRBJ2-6	TGCGCCAGCAGCCTCGACAACTCTGGGGCCAACGTCCTGACTTTC	CASSLDNSGANVLTF
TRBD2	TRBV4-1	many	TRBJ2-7	TGCGCCAGCCGACTCCTAGCGGGAGGGTTCTACGAGCAGTACTTC	CASRLLAGGFYEQYF
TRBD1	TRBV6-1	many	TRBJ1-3	TGTGCCAGCAGTGAAAGGGGGGACAGAACGTCTGGAAACACCATATATTTT	CASSERGDRTSGNTIYF
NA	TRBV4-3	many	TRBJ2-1	TGCGCCAGCAGCCAAGAGGTCCTAGTTGGCTTTGAGCAGTTCTTC	CASSQEVLVGFEQFF
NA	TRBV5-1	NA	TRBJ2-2	NA	CASSRSTGGYTGELFFF
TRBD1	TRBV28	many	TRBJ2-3	TGTGCCAGCAGTTCCGGGACAGGGGTCACAGATACGCAGTATTTT	CASSSGTGVTDTQYF
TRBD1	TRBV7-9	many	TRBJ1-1	TGTGCCAGCAGCCGCGGGACAGGGGGCTTGAACACTGAAGCTTTCTTT	CASSRGTGGLNTEAFF
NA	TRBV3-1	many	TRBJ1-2	TGTGCCAGCAAGAGCGCGGGAGAAGGCTACACCTTC	CASKSAGEGYTF
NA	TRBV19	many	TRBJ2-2	TGTGCCAGTAGTATTCAGGGGGGCAGCGGGGAGCTGTTTTTT	CASSIQGGSGELFF
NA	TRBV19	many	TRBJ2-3	TGTGCCAGTAGTATAAATCCGGGAGCCACAGATACGCAGTATTTT	CASSINPGATDTQYF
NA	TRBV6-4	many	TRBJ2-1	TGTGCCAGCAGTGACACGAGGCGTGAACCCAAGTTCTTC	CASSDTRREPKFF
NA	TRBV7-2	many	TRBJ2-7	TGTGCCAGCAGCTTAGAAACGGGTTCTATTGGCTTC	CASSLETGSIGF
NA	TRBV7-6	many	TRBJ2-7	TGTGCCAGCAGCCTCAGGGGCGATAGCTCCTACGAGCAGTACTTC	CASSLRGDSSYEQYF
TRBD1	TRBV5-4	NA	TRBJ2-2	TGTGCCAGCAGCGGGACCGGGACAGGGGTGAACACCGGGGAGCTGTTTTTT	CASSGTGTGVNTGELFF
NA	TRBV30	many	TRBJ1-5	TGTGCCTGGAGTGTCCGACGGAATCAGCCCCAGCATTTT	CAWSVRRNQPQHF
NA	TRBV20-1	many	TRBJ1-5	TGCAGTGCTAGTCCCCAGAACAATCAGCCCCAGCATTTT	CSASPQNNQPQHF
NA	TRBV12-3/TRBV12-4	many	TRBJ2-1	TGTGCCAGCAGTTTAGGTGGGCCCATCAATGAGCAGTTCTTC	CASSLGGPINEQFF
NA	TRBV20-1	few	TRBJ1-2	TGCAGTGCCATTACAATCAAGGGCTACACCTTC	CSAITIKGYTF
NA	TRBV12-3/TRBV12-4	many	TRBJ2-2	TGTGCCAGCAGGGCCGGGCCGGCCGGGGAGCTGTTTTTT	CASRAGPAGELFF
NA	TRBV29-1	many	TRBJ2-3	TGCAGCGTTGAGGTCGTCGGGGATACGCAGTATTTT	CSVEVVGDTQYF
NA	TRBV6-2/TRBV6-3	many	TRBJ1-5	TGTGCCAGCCTCCCAAGGGACCTAAGCTCAAGCAATCAGCCCCAGCATTTT	CASLPRDLSSSNQPQHF
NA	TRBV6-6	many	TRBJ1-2	TGTGCCAGCAGAACCGGGGGGGGGGACTATGGCTACACCTTC	CASRTGGGDYGYTF
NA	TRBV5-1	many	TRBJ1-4	TGCGCCAGCAGCTTGGGGACGGCGTCTAATGAAAAACTGTTTTTT	CASSLGTASNEKLFF
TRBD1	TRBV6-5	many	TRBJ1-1	TGTGCCAGCAGTGCCACAGGGGCCCAGAACACTGAAGCTTTCTTT	CASSATGAQNTEAFF
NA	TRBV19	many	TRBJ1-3	TGTGCCAGTAGTTCGACCGGGACTCAGTCTGGAAACACCATATATTTT	CASSSTGTQSGNTIYF
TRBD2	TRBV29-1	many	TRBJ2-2	TGCAGCGTTGATTCGACTAGCGGGAGGGCCGTCACCGGGGAGCTGTTTTTT	CSVDSTSGRAVTGELFF